The 24 T cell receptor beta chains reported below all come from one sample, sequenced in a study of CD8 T cells in Susac syndrome. cDNA came from around 0.5 to 1 ug RNA primed by random hexamers. TCRdb independently ran MiXCR on the immunoSEQ multiplex PCR reads; one entry per CDR3 protein. The data contain 150,000 to 200,000 distinct CDR3 sequences, 85% to 95% of them singletons. Sequenced sample: CD4+ T cells from PBMCs. Receptors were obtained from a human donor in good health.

V gene TRBV2 combines with J gene TRBJ2-5; D tentatively fits TRBD1 or TRBD2 (6 bases each). Trimming took off 3 bases at V and 13 bases at J, with 12 bases between the two ends. The CDR3 consists of 11 residues. Germline V CDR1 and CDR2: SNHLY, FYNNEI. CDR3 loop: CASSDGGPRYF. The CDR3 DNA sequence: TGTGCCAGCAGTGACGGGGGCCCCCGGTACTTC.

This clonotype was picked up one time. V and J are TRBV3-1 and TRBJ1-5; possibly TRBD1 for D (5 bases). This CDR3 has 15 amino acids. CDR1 and CDR2 (germline): LGHDT, YNNKEL (reference sequence). Trimming shortened V by 3 bases and J by 2 bases, and 11 bases separated the two germline ends. The CDR3 nucleotides read TGTGCCAGCAGCCAGGACCCCAGGGGCAATCAGCCCCAGCATTTT. Its translation is CASSQDPRGNQPQHF.

V gene TRBV9 combines with J gene TRBJ2-2, with 11 bases aligning to TRBD2. CDR1 and CDR2 from the germline V gene are SGDLS and YYNGEE. This CDR3 contains 18 residues. V lost 5 bases and J lost 6; bases outside the gene matches: 15. The CDR3 DNA reads as TGTGCCAGCAGTGCTTTTAGCGGGGGGGCCAATCCTGCCGGGGAGCTGTTTTTT. It specifies CASSAFSGGANPAGELFF.

The chain has TRBV5-1 and TRBJ1-6; no definite D call. The CDR3 contains 14 residues. Trimming removed 3 bases at V and 10 bases at J, with 14 bases between. Looked up from germline, CDR1 is SGHRS and CDR2 is YFSETQ. The CDR3 protein is CASSSPENASPLHF. The CDR3 DNA sequence: TGCGCCAGCAGCTCGCCCGAAAATGCATCACCCCTCCACTTT.

The DNA for the CDR3 is TGTGCCAGCAGCCTAGGTAGCGGGGGATCTGGGGCCAACGTCCTGACTTTC. As protein: CASSLGSGGSGANVLTF. The chain couples TRBV3-1 to TRBJ2-6; 9 nucleotides align to TRBD2. Germline V lookup: CDR1 LGHDT, CDR2 YNNKEL (reference sequence). CDR3 size: 17 residues. V dropped 4 bases and J dropped 1; count of bases not matched to a gene: 5.

The chain couples TRBV3-1 to TRBJ1-6; perhaps TRBD1 as D (5 bases). The V gene's germline CDR1 is LGHDT and CDR2 YNNKEL (reference sequence). Trimming left V 1 base short and J 14 bases short, with 15 bases between. The CDR3 extends over 14 amino acids. The chain's CDR3 is CASSQVGQGFTLHF. As DNA, the CDR3 is TGTGCCAGCAGCCAAGTGGGTCAGGGATTCACCCTCCACTTT.

The J gene is TRBJ1-1, the V gene TRBV29-1, with D uncertain. The germline CDR1 and CDR2 sequences are SQVTM and ANQGSEA. This CDR3 has 10 residues. V lost 7 bases and J 2 bases, leaving 5 bases between the germline ends. The CDR3 sequence is CSGYNTEAFF. The DNA for the CDR3 is TGCAGCGGTTATAACACTGAAGCTTTCTTT.

V is TRBV2 and J is TRBJ2-3; TRBD1 aligns across 8 bases. V was clipped by 3 bases and J by 1 base; unmatched bases: 0. There are 14 residues in the CDR3. Germline CDR1 is SNHLY and CDR2 is FYNNEI. CDR3 sequence (DNA): TGTGCCAGCAGTGAGGACAGGGGCACAGATACGCAGTATTTT. The encoded protein is CASSEDRGTDTQYF.

V gene TRBV2 combines with J gene TRBJ2-3; TRBD2 might be the D (6 bases). Germline values: CDR1 SNHLY, CDR2 FYNNEI. V lost 6 bases to trimming and J lost 5 bases, with 9 bases between them. This CDR3 comprises 12 residues. The CDR3 DNA follows: TGTGCCAGCAGGTTGACTAGAGATACGCAGTATTTT. As protein: CASRLTRDTQYF.

The rearrangement uses TRBV20-1 and TRBJ2-7; 8 nucleotides agree with TRBD1. V shed 5 bases, J shed 3 bases, and the junction held 9 bases outside the gene matches. The CDR3 covers 14 residues. Germline-derived CDR1 and CDR2 are DFQATT and SNEGSKA (reference sequence). In nucleotides, the CDR3 is TGCAGTGCTTTCCACTCCGGACAGGGCTACGAGCAGTACTTC. Residues: CSAFHSGQGYEQYF.

The chain combines TRBV5-1 with TRBJ2-6, with unresolved D. Trimming removed 4 bases from V and 4 bases from J, with 18 bases in between. The CDR3 contains 17 residues. The V gene's germline CDR1 is SGHRS and CDR2 YFSETQ. The CDR3 protein is CASSPSPSLAGANVLTF. In nucleotides, the CDR3 is TGCGCCAGCAGCCCCTCTCCGTCCCTGGCAGGGGCCAACGTCCTGACTTTC.

The rearrangement uses TRBV5-6 and TRBJ1-1; D is uncertain. V lost 0 bases, J lost 0 bases, and 9 bases lay in between. This CDR3 is 15 amino acids long. Germline V CDR1 and CDR2: SGHDT, YYEEEE. The CDR3 DNA is TGTGCCAGCAGCTTGGCATGGACGCTGAACACTGAAGCTTTCTTT. Translation: CASSLAWTLNTEAFF.

V usage is TRBV20-1 and J usage is TRBJ2-2; TRBD2 matches at 8 bases. V was clipped by 1 base and J by 6 bases; unmatched bases: 10. The CDR3 is 16 amino acids. Germline assignment: CDR1 DFQATT and CDR2 SNEGSKA (reference sequence). CDR3 region: CSARVPGGIEAGELFF. The CDR3 DNA sequence: TGCAGTGCTAGAGTGCCGGGGGGGATCGAGGCCGGGGAGCTGTTTTTT.

This sequence joins TRBV20-1 and TRBJ1-2; the D gene is possibly TRBD1 (6 bases). V was cut by 2 bases and J by 3 bases, with 13 bases left in between. CDR1 is DFQATT and CDR2 is SNEGSKA in the germline V gene (reference sequence). This CDR3 spans 14 amino acids. CDR3 in amino acids: CSARPGAGHYGYTF. The CDR3 nucleotides are TGCAGTGCTAGACCGGGGGCAGGGCACTATGGCTACACCTTC.

V gene TRBV2 combines with J gene TRBJ1-5; possible D gene TRBD1, 5 bases. CDR1 is SNHLY and CDR2 is FYNNEI in the germline V gene. The CDR3 spans 13 residues. V was clipped by 7 bases and J by 7 bases, with 14 bases between them. The CDR3, as DNA: TGTGCCAGCACGAGGGGAGTCGGGCAGCCCCAGCATTTT. As protein: CASTRGVGQPQHF.

V usage is TRBV12-3 or TRBV12-4 and J usage is TRBJ2-4; no clear D. This CDR3 contains 16 residues. V dropped 4 bases and J dropped 0 bases, with 13 bases sitting between them. The CDR3 DNA follows: TGTGCCAGCAGTTATAGGGCAGATCTAGCCAAAAACATTCAGTACTTC. This encodes CASSYRADLAKNIQYF.

The V call is TRBV6-1, the J call TRBJ2-5; perhaps TRBD2 as D (5 bases). The CDR3 runs to 13 residues. V lost 0 bases and J 4 bases, leaving 6 bases between the germline ends. Per the germline V gene, CDR1 is MNHNS and CDR2 is SASEGT. CDR3 residues: CASSEASGETQYF. The CDR3 DNA follows: TGTGCCAGCAGTGAAGCGAGCGGAGAGACCCAGTACTTC.

This chain connects TRBV27 to TRBJ1-2; 9 bases agree with TRBD1. The CDR3 runs 14 residues. V was clipped by 6 bases and J by 4 bases; unmatched bases: 6. Germline V gene lookup returns CDR1 MNHEY and CDR2 SMNVEV (reference sequence). The CDR3 region is CASRSQGAGYGYTF. The CDR3 DNA reads TGTGCCAGCAGATCACAGGGGGCGGGCTATGGCTACACCTTC.

The chain combines TRBV10-3 with TRBJ1-5; the D gene is possibly TRBD1 (5 bases). Germline V gene sequence: CDR1 ENHRY, CDR2 SYGVKD. The CDR3 sequence is 13 residues long. Trimming stripped 6 bases from V and 6 bases from J, with 12 bases between. CDR3: CAIRIGVGQPQHF. The CDR3 region has the DNA TGTGCCATCAGAATAGGGGTTGGTCAGCCCCAGCATTTT.

The V gene is TRBV15, the J gene TRBJ1-3; 8 bases match TRBD1. CDR1 and CDR2 from the germline V gene are LNHNV and YYDKDF (reference sequence). With V trimmed by 5 bases and J by 4 bases, 7 bases remained unmatched. The CDR3 is 15 amino acids. This CDR3 reads CATSPRTGSGNTIYF. Here the CDR3 DNA reads TGTGCCACCAGCCCCCGGACAGGGTCAGGAAACACCATATATTTT.

The chain couples TRBV9 to TRBJ2-3; the match to TRBD2 covers 8 bases. Per the germline V gene, CDR1 is SGDLS and CDR2 is YYNGEE. The CDR3 contains 16 residues. Germline trimming cut 0 bases from V and 5 bases from J; bases unmatched to any gene: 8. The DNA of the CDR3 is TGTGCCAGCAGCGTAGCTGCGCGGGGGGCGGGAGATACGCAGTATTTT. Amino acids: CASSVAARGAGDTQYF.

The chain combines TRBV2 with TRBJ1-5; no definite D call. Trimming took off 8 bases at V and 9 bases at J, with 11 bases between the two ends. The CDR3 has 11 residues. CDR1 SNHLY and CDR2 FYNNEI come from the germline V gene. The CDR3 DNA is TGTGCCAGCCGGGATCCGGGGCCCCAGCATTTT. Translated, it gives CASRDPGPQHF.

The V call is TRBV12-3 or TRBV12-4, the J call TRBJ1-1; D is unclear. V lost 3 bases and J lost 5, with 10 bases in between. This CDR3 is built from 13 residues. CDR3 in DNA: TGTGCCAGCAGTTTTGCCGAGGAGACTGAAGCTTTCTTT. Translating gives CASSFAEETEAFF.

The V gene is TRBV5-1, the J gene TRBJ1-3, with 8 bases lining up with TRBD1. The CDR3 is 14 amino acids. Germline CDR1 reads SGHRS; CDR2 reads YFSETQ. Trimming cost V 4 bases and J 4 bases; bases outside gene matches: 4. CDR3 region: CASSVQGEGNTIYF. The CDR3, as DNA: TGCGCCAGCAGCGTACAGGGGGAAGGAAACACCATATATTTT. The full variable domain, completed using reference TRBV5-1 and TRBJ1-3, is KAGVTQTPRYLIKTRGQQVTLSCSPISGHRSVSWYQQTPGQGLQFLFEYFSETQRNKGNFPGRFSGRQFSNSRSEMNVSTLELGDSALYLCASSVQGEGNTIYFGEGSWLTVV.